These 12 T cell receptor beta chains originate from one sample sequenced in a study of T-cell memory formation after mild COVID-19. TCRdb analysed the 5' RACE reads with MiXCR anew, one entry per CDR3 protein. The table records about 280,000 distinct CDR3 sequences, 8% to 9% of them present only once. Sequenced input: PBMCs or a T cell subset sorted from them (not recorded which). The receptors derive from a man aged 18 to 35 who had mild COVID-19 (a few samples of this study predate the infection). Cell type and time point are not known.

This clonotype has a handful of counts. This chain links TRBV5-1 with TRBJ2-6; D not resolved. Germline loops: CDR1 SGHRS, CDR2 YFSETQ. Trimming took off 5 bases at V and 4 bases at J, with 10 bases between the two ends. The CDR3 contains 14 residues. The CDR3 DNA sequence: TGCGCCAGCAGTCTCGAGAACGGGGCCAACGTCCTGACTTTC. Translating it yields CASSLENGANVLTF.

In this sample, this clonotype turned up a few times. The V and J genes are TRBV20-1 and TRBJ2-7, with D tentatively TRBD1 or TRBD2 (6 bases each). CDR1 and CDR2 (germline): DFQATT, SNEGSKA (reference sequence). The CDR3 has 14 amino acids. Deletions cut 3 bases from V and 7 bases from J, with 19 bases between. CDR3 amino acids: CSASLSGGAGEQYF. DNA of the CDR3: TGCAGTGCTAGCCTTAGTGGGGGCGCGGGGGAGCAGTACTTC.

The rearrangement uses TRBV4-1 and TRBJ1-1, with D hard to call. This CDR3 has 15 residues. The germline CDR1 and CDR2 sequences are MGHRA and YSYEKL. Between the trimmed V and J ends, which lost 1 base and 4 bases, there was a span of 13 bases. The CDR3 is CASSQGAGSGTEAFF. In DNA form, the CDR3 reads TGCGCCAGCAGCCAAGGGGCCGGGAGTGGCACTGAAGCTTTCTTT.

This clonotype was recorded a few times. The J gene is TRBJ1-4, the V gene TRBV5-1, with D unclear. Trimming shortened V by 0 bases and J by 7 bases, and 7 bases separated the two germline ends. The CDR3 covers 13 residues. Per germline, CDR1 SGHRS and CDR2 YFSETQ. The CDR3 DNA follows: TGCGCCAGCAGCTTGGAGCCTTCTGAAAAACTGTTTTTT. As protein: CASSLEPSEKLFF.

The table lists this clonotype with many counts. The chain couples TRBV7-2 to TRBJ1-1, with a possible D match to TRBD1 (5 bases). The CDR3 consists of 13 residues. The V end lost 5 bases, the J end lost 3 bases, and 10 bases lay between the germline ends. Germline CDR1 is SGHTA and CDR2 is FQGNSA. CDR3 amino acids: CASSLIGDTEAFF. In DNA, the CDR3 is TGTGCCAGCAGCCTAATAGGGGACACTGAAGCTTTCTTT. Full variable domain (remainder filled in from reference TRBV7-2 and TRBJ1-1): GAGVSQSPSNKVTEKGKDVELRCDPISGHTALYWYRQSLGQGLEFLIYFQGNSAPDKSGLPSDRFSAERTGGSVSTLTIQRTQQEDSAVYLCASSLIGDTEAFFGQGTRLTVV.

The table lists this clonotype with a few counts. V usage is TRBV4-2 and J usage is TRBJ2-3, with 8 bases aligning to TRBD2. The CDR3 totals 16 residues. Germline trimming cut 4 bases from V and 2 bases from J; bases unmatched to any gene: 8. Germline values: CDR1 LGHNA, CDR2 YNFKEQ. This chain's CDR3 is CASSPRLSGATDTQYF. The CDR3 bases are TGTGCCAGCAGCCCCCGACTTAGCGGGGCCACAGATACGCAGTATTTT.

As to this clonotype: Relative to the germline gene, one junction end is altered; a read error may explain this. J is TRBJ2-5 and V is TRBV7-7; possibly TRBD1 or TRBD2 for D (5 bases each). The germline CDR1 and CDR2 sequences are SSHAT and FNYEAQ (reference sequence). The CDR3 is made up of 15 amino acids. CDR3 nucleotide sequence: TGTGCTAGCAGCTCCTCATGGGGCCGCGGGGAGACCCAGTACTTC. Translated: CASSSSWGRGETQYF.

This chain links TRBV25-1 with TRBJ1-1, with 9 bases aligning to TRBD1. Germline V CDR1 and CDR2: MGHDK, SYGVNS. V shed 3 bases, J shed 3 bases, and the junction held 14 bases outside the gene matches. CDR3 length equals 18 residues. The CDR3: CASSDDPGQGGMYTEAFF. As DNA, the CDR3 is TGTGCCAGCAGTGACGACCCGGGACAGGGTGGTATGTACACTGAAGCTTTCTTT. Filled out from reference TRBV25-1 and TRBJ1-1, the complete variable domain reads EADIYQTPRYLVIGTGKKITLECSQTMGHDKMYWYQQDPGMELHLIHYSYGVNSTEKGDLSSESTVSRIRTEHFPLTLESARPSHTSQYLCASSDDPGQGGMYTEAFFGQGTRLTVV.

This clonotype was recorded a few times. This chain links TRBV29-1 with TRBJ2-5; D remains ambiguous. CDR1 is SQVTM and CDR2 is ANQGSEA in the germline V gene. CDR3 length equals 13 residues. The V and J ends lost 6 bases and 1 base respectively, with 12 bases between them. The CDR3 region has the DNA TGCAGCGTGTCCGGGCCAATCCAAGAGACCCAGTACTTC. Amino acids: CSVSGPIQETQYF.

This clonotype was counted between two and nine times. The gene calls are TRBV10-3 and TRBJ2-3; no clear D. V gave up 8 bases and J gave up 0 bases, with 9 bases separating them. This CDR3 contains 13 residues. From germline, CDR1 is ENHRY and CDR2 SYGVKD. CDR3 amino acids: CAIGNSSTDTQYF. The CDR3 coding sequence is TGTGCCATCGGGAACAGCAGCACAGATACGCAGTATTTT.

J is TRBJ1-4 and V is TRBV18, with D tentatively TRBD1 (5 bases). Per the germline V gene, CDR1 is KGHSH and CDR2 is LQKENI. V was clipped by 5 bases and J by 5 bases, with 12 bases between them. CDR3 length: 14 residues. The CDR3: CASSSRDGNEKLFF. The CDR3 nucleotides read TGTGCCAGCTCATCCCGGGACGGAAATGAAAAACTGTTTTTT.

The chain has TRBV5-1 and TRBJ1-2; 9 bases agree with TRBD1. Trimming took 3 bases from V and 2 from J; bases not matched to a gene: 2. Germline V CDR1 and CDR2: SGHRS, YFSETQ. The CDR3 has 14 amino acids. The CDR3 DNA sequence: TGCGCCAGCAGCTCGGGGACAGGGAACTATGGCTACACCTTC. Translation: CASSSGTGNYGYTF. The full variable domain, rest sourced from reference TRBV5-1 and TRBJ1-2, is KAGVTQTPRYLIKTRGQQVTLSCSPISGHRSVSWYQQTPGQGLQFLFEYFSETQRNKGNFPGRFSGRQFSNSRSEMNVSTLELGDSALYLCASSSGTGNYGYTFGSGTRLTVV.